This T cell receptor (beta chain) was identified in a study of blood T cell repertoires in COVID-19. In the study overall: COVID-19 samples collected from the United States, Italy and Spain covered acute and convalescent phases. The cDNA or gDNA used as material had been derived from T cells, B-cell-depleted T cells, or PBMCs.

This CDR3 comprises 14 residues. V lost 0 bases and J 5 bases, leaving 11 bases between the germline ends. CDR1 and CDR2 (germline): SGHDN, FVKESK. This clone was seen a handful of times. In the study's own analysis: Reference gene primer amplification gave estimated nucleated cell counts. TCRdb keeps only in-frame clones here, not all; method: immunoSEQ multiplex PCR. Clonal size and the V and J genes are those of that table, whereas D and trimming came from the DNA. The repertoire holds 200,000 to 300,000 clones, with roughly 80% as singletons. The source is a woman in her late teens or twenties with acute or convalescent COVID-19. Sample: peripheral blood. The V gene is TRBV14, the J gene TRBJ2-7; no reliable D call. CDR3 DNA: TGTGCCAGCAGCCAAGAAATAACGGCGGACGAGCAGTACTTC. It is translated as CASSQEITADEQYF.